Sequencing of this TCR beta chain was carried out in a study of follicular helper T cells after annual influenza vaccination. General study points: Plasmablast frequency change correlated with clonality change in ICOS+CD38+ cTfh.

This table comes from immunoSEQ multiplex PCR, and its TCRdb copy is limited to in-frame clones, with some not included. This table has some 11,000 clones, 65% to 85% appearing once. The CDR3 contains 13 residues. Germline CDR1 reads MNHNY; CDR2 reads SVGAGI (reference sequence). V was pared by 6 bases and J by 5 bases, with 6 bases of the junction left unmatched. With respect to this clone: Its matching antigen is unknown.

The rearrangement links TRBV6-6 to TRBJ2-5; 7 positions match TRBD1. The receptor comes from an adult who received the influenza vaccine. This sample comprised CXCR5- memory CD4+ T cells sorted from blood, obtained 6 weeks after influenza vaccination. CDR3 in amino acids: CASSETGRETQYF. In DNA, the CDR3 is TGTGCCAGCAGCGAGACAGGGCGCGAGACCCAGTACTTC.